This T cell receptor beta chain was observed in a study of early T cells in non-severe SARS-CoV-2 infection (dated by TCRdb to about 2021). Regarding the study in general: Because TCR sequencing was done on bulk RNA from unsorted whole blood, the alpha and beta chains could not be paired.

Libraries were made using 5' RACE. The listed sequencing device is NextSeq 500. To correct for sequencing error and PCR bias, the TCR library protocol tagged individual cDNA molecules with unique molecular identifiers. Both TCR alpha and beta chains were sequenced, and tight co-correlation was observed between alpha and beta sequence abundances in each sample. On the study's bioinformatics: Decombinator V4 was used to annotate TCR sequences for V gene, J gene and CDR3. Expanded TCRs were defined as changing significantly between any two time points under a Poisson model with p below 0.0001. TCR abundances were normalised to the total number of TCRs sequenced per sample and were expressed as counts per million. TRAV1-2 paired with TRAJ12, TRAJ20 or TRAJ33 defined MAIT TCRs, while TRAV10 paired with TRAJ18 defined iNKT TCRs. VDJdb, accessed 1 November 2021, was searched for CMV, EBV and SARS-CoV-2 annotated TCRs, with TCRs annotated for multiple antigens excluded. Using fastp at Q25 and MiXCR, TCRdb reprocessed the public reads and kept productive beta chains. Each CDR3 protein appears once, grouped with its most common genes and DNA. These V and J calls are TCRdb output, not the study's own analysis. The sample table shows approximately 65,000 distinct CDR3 sequences, and less than 15% are seen once. Roughly 1.7% of the sample is in the top ten clones.

The trim is 2 bases for V and 6 bases for J, with a gap of 11 bases between the germline ends. The germline V gene encodes CDR1 SGHTA and CDR2 FQGNSA. Its CDR3 holds 13 amino acids, cysteine through phenylalanine. The only DNA kept is the CDR3, 39 bases in frame from the first base. Findings and caveats that apply to the study as a whole: VDJdb matching was skewed toward anti-spike CD8 responses and likely underestimated virus-specific expansions by missing private and CD4 specificities.

This was a case-control study nested in a cohort of healthcare workers in London, UK, who had nasopharyngeal swab PCR tests and blood samples taken every week. Healthcare workers were recruited between 23 and 31 March 2020, during the week of the UK lockdown, and were followed weekly for up to roughly 15 weeks. Comments on this clonotype: Its antigen is still unknown. Base qualities are not recorded, but no much larger clone differs from it by a single base.

Input material: whole blood. The clonotype was recovered from an adult who was a healthcare worker with PCR-confirmed SARS-CoV-2 infection or an uninfected control (not recorded which). Recombination connected TRBV7-2 to TRBJ2-7, with an unclear D gene assignment. The nucleotide sequence reads TGTGCCAGCAGCTTACGGCCGGCTTCCGAGCAGTACTTC. This codes for CASSLRPASEQYF.